One sample yielded the 9 T cell receptor beta chains listed below, sequenced in a study of blood T cell repertoires in COVID-19. The repertoire was sequenced with immunoSEQ multiplex PCR; TCRdb's copy has only in-frame clones and lacks some. The sample has about 320,000 clones, 90% seen once. The sample comprised PBMCs or T cells enriched from blood (not recorded which). Receptor source: a man aged 55 to 70 who had recovered from COVID-19.

The J gene is TRBJ2-3, the V gene TRBV6-5; 8 bases fit TRBD2. V gave up 6 bases and J gave up 1 base; unmatched junction bases: 6. Germline V gene sequence: CDR1 MNHEY, CDR2 SVGAGI. The CDR3 spans 15 residues. In DNA, the CDR3 is TGTGCCAGCAGCCCCGGGAGGGCAGGCACAGATACGCAGTATTTT. Translation: CASSPGRAGTDTQYF.

In this sample, this clone turned up once. J is TRBJ2-7 and V is TRBV6-5; TRBD1 is a possible D gene (5 bases). CDR3 length: 15 residues. Trimming removed 8 bases at V and 2 bases at J, with 19 bases between. Per the germline V gene, CDR1 is MNHEY and CDR2 is SVGAGI. The CDR3 sequence is CASDNLETDAYEQYF. In DNA, the CDR3 is TGTGCCAGCGATAACCTCGAGACAGACGCCTACGAGCAGTACTTC.

Worth noting for this clone: A read error may account for a junction end that differs from germline. V is TRBV11-3 and J is TRBJ2-7, with no clear D. From germline, CDR1 is SGHNT and CDR2 YENEEA. The CDR3 is 13 residues long. CDR3 residues: CASSLYTKTSRNF. The CDR3 coding sequence is TGTGCCAGCAGCTTGTACACTAAAACATCAAGAAACTTC.

This rearrangement joins TRBV18 to TRBJ1-5, with 8 bases lining up with TRBD1. Germline loops: CDR1 KGHSH, CDR2 LQKENI. J gave up 4 bases and V 5 bases, and 13 bases lay outside the gene matches. The CDR3 runs 17 residues. The CDR3 spells CASSTRQGSMRNQPQHF. Written as DNA, the CDR3 is TGTGCCAGCTCAACCCGACAGGGGAGTATGAGGAATCAGCCCCAGCATTTT. Looking up the rest from reference TRBV18 and TRBJ1-5 gives the full variable domain: NAGVMQNPRHLVRRRGQEARLRCSPMKGHSHVYWYRQLPEEGLKFMVYLQKENIIDESGMPKERFSAEFPKEGPSILRIQQVVRGDSAAYFCASSTRQGSMRNQPQHFGDGTRLSIL.

This chain uses TRBV7-6 with TRBJ2-3; 10 bases map to TRBD2. The germline gives CDR1 SGHVS, CDR2 FNYEAQ. The CDR3 spans 18 residues. The ends lost 2 bases at V and 4 bases at J; junction bases unmatched: 12. This CDR3 is CASSLLPTSGGAADTQYF. CDR3 coding DNA: TGTGCCAGCAGCTTACTCCCCACCAGCGGGGGGGCCGCAGATACGCAGTATTTT.

This chain connects TRBV28 to TRBJ1-2; D perhaps matches TRBD1 (6 bases). Germline V gene lookup returns CDR1 MDHEN and CDR2 SYDVKM. This CDR3 region has 12 residues. The V end lost 8 bases, the J end lost 5 bases, and 12 bases lay between the germline ends. The CDR3 reads CASGRRGYGYTF. CDR3 bases: TGTGCCAGCGGCCGCAGGGGTTATGGCTACACCTTC.

The V and J genes are TRBV7-2 and TRBJ2-3, with 9 nucleotides matching TRBD2. Germline CDR1 and CDR2: SGHTA and FQGNSA. The CDR3 contains 18 residues. V lost 1 base to trimming and J lost 6 bases; unmatched junction nucleotides: 14. The CDR3, as DNA: TGTGCCAGCAGCTTAGAACGAGGTAGCGGGGGCCCCCGGGATACGCAGTATTTT. It is translated as CASSLERGSGGPRDTQYF.

This clone showed up just once. CDR3 protein: CASSPVPGLAGGLTTQYF. CDR3 DNA: TGTGCCAGCAGTCCGGTCCCGGGACTAGCGGGGGGGCTCACTACGCAGTATTTT. V and J are TRBV6-2 or TRBV6-3 and TRBJ2-3, with TRBD2 identical over 16 bases. J lost 8 bases, V lost 5 bases, and 13 bases had no gene match. Germline lookup yields CDR1 MNHEY and CDR2 SVGEGT. The CDR3 is 18 residues long.

This clone is a singleton in its sample. This chain joins TRBV11-2 and TRBJ2-3; D is uncertain. Germline CDR1 reads SGHAT; CDR2 reads FQNNGV. CDR3 size: 15 residues. Deletions cut 2 bases from V and 1 base from J, with 10 bases between. CDR3 nucleotide sequence: TGTGCCAGCAGCTTAATCTCGTCGGGCACAGATACGCAGTATTTT. It specifies CASSLISSGTDTQYF.